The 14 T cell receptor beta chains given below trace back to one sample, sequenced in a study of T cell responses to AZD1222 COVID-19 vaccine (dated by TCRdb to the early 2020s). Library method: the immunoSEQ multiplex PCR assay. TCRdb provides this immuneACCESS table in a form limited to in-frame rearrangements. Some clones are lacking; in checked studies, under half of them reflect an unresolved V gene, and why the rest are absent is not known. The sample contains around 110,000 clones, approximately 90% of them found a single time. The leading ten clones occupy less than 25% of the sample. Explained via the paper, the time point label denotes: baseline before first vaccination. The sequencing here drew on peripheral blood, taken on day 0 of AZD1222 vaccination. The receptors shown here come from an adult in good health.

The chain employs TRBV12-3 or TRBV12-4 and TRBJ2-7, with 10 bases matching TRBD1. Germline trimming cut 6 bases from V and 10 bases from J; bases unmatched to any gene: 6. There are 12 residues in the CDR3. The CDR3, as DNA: TGTGCCAGCAGGGCGGGACAGGGGAAACAGTACTTC. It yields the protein CASRAGQGKQYF.

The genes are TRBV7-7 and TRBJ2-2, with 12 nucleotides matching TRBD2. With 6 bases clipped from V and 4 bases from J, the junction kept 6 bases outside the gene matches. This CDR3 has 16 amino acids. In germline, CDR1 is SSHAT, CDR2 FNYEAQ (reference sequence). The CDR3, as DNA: TGTGCCAGCAGTTTCCTAGCGGGGGGGCCCACCGGGGAGCTGTTTTTT. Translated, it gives CASSFLAGGPTGELFF.

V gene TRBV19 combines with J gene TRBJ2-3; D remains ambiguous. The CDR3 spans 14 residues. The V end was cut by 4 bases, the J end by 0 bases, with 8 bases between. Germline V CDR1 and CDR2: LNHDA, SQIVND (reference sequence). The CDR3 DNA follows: TGTGCCAGTAGTACGTCCCCTAGCACAGATACGCAGTATTTT. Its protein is CASSTSPSTDTQYF.

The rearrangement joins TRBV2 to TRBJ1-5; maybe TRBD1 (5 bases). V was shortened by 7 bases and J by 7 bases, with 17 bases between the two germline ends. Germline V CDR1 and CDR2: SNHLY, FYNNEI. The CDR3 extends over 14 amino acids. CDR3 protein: CASKEGMRLQPQHF. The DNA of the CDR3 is TGTGCCAGCAAGGAGGGGATGCGTTTGCAGCCCCAGCATTTT.

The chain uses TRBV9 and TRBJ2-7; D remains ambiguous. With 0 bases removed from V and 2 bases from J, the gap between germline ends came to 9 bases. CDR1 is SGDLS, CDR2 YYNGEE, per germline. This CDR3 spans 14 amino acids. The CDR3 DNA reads TGTGCCAGCAGCGTAGGCCCAGGAGCCTACGAGCAGTACTTC. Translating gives CASSVGPGAYEQYF.

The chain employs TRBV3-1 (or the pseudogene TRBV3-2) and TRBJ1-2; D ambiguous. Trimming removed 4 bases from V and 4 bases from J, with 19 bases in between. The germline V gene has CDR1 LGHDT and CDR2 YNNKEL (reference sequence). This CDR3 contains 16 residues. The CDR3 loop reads CASSPRGLGSSYGYTF. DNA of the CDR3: TGTGCCAGCAGCCCCCGGGGTCTCGGGTCTAGCTATGGCTACACCTTC.

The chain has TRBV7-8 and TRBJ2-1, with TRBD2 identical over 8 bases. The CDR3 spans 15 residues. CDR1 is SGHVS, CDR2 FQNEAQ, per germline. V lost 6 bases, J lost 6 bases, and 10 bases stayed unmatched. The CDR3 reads CASSPGLAGVNEQFF. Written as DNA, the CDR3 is TGTGCCAGCAGTCCCGGACTAGCAGGCGTCAATGAGCAGTTCTTC.

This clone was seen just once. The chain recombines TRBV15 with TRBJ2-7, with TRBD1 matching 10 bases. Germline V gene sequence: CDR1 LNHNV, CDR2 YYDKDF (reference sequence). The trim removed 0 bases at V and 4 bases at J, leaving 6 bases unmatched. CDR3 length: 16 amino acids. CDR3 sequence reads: CATSRDLGTGVYEQYF. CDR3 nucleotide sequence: TGTGCCACCAGCAGAGATCTCGGGACAGGGGTGTACGAGCAGTACTTC.

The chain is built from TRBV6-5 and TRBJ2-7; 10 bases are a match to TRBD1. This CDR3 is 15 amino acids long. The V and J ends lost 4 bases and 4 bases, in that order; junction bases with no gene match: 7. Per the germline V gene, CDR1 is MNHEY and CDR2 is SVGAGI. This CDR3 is CASSSDRGLTYEQYF. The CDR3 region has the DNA TGTGCCAGCAGTTCCGACAGGGGGCTTACGTACGAGCAGTACTTC.

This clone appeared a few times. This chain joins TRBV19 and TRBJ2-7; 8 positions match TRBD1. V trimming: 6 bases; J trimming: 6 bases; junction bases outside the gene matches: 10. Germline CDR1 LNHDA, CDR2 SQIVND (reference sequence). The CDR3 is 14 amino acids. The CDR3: CASRTGAGGGEQYF. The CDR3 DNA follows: TGTGCCAGTAGGACAGGGGCCGGGGGTGGCGAGCAGTACTTC.

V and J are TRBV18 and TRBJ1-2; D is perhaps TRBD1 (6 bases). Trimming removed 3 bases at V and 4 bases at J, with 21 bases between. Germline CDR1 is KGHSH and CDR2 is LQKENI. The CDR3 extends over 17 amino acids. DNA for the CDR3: TGTGCCAGCTCACCGAAGTCCCTACAGGGTTCTTTCTATGGCTACACCTTC. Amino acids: CASSPKSLQGSFYGYTF.

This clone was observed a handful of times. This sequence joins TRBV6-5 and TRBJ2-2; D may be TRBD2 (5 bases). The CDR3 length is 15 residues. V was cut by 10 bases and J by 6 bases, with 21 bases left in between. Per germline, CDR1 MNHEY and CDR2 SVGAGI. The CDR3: CATRTSFNSAGELFF. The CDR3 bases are TGTGCCACCCGAACTAGTTTCAATTCGGCCGGGGAGCTGTTTTTT.

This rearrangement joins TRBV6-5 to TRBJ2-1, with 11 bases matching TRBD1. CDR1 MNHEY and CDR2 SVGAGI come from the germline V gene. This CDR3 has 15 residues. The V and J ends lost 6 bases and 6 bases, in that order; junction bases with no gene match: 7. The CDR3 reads CASRRDRGTLNEQFF. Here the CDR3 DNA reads TGTGCCAGCAGGAGGGACAGGGGGACCCTCAATGAGCAGTTCTTC.

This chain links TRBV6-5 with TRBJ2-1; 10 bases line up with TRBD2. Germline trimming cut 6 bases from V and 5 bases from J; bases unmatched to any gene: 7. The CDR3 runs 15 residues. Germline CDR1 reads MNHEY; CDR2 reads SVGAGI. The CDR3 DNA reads TGTGCCAGCAGCCCCGGACTAGCGGCTCACAATGAGCAGTTCTTC. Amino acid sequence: CASSPGLAAHNEQFF.